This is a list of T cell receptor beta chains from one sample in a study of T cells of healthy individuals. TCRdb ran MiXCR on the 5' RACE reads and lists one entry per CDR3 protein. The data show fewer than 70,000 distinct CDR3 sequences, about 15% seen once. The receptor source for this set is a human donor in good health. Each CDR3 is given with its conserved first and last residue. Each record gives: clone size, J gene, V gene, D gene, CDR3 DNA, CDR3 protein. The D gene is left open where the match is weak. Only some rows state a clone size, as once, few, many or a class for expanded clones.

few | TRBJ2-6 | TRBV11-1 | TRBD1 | TGTGCCAGCAGCTTCAAGGGACAGCTTCGCTCTGGGGCCAACGTCCTGACTTTC | CASSFKGQLRSGANVLTF
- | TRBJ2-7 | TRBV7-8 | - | TGTGCCAGCAGCCTGGACAGTTCCTACGAGCAGTACTTC | CASSLDSSYEQYF
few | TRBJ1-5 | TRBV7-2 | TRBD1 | TGTGCCAGCGGGACAGATGGCAATCAGCCCCAGCATTTT | CASGTDGNQPQHF
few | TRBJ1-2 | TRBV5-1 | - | TGCGCCAGCAGCTTGGGACCGGGACAAATTACTAACTATGGCTACACCTTC | CASSLGPGQITNYGYTF
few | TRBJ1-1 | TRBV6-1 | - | TGTGCCAGCAGTGAAGCGAAGGGTCGGACTGAAGCTTTCTTT | CASSEAKGRTEAFF
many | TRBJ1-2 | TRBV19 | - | TGTGCCAGTATAGCAGGGACCTATGGCTACACCTTC | CASIAGTYGYTF
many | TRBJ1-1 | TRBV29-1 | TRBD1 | TGCAGCGCCCGACAGGGGCCTAGCACTGAAGCTTTCTTT | CSARQGPSTEAFF
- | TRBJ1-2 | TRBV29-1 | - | TGCAGCGTTGGCGGGGTTTTGGACTATGGCTACACCTTC | CSVGGVLDYGYTF
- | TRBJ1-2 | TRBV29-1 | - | TGCAGCGTTGAGGCACAGACTAACTATGGCTACACCTTC | CSVEAQTNYGYTF
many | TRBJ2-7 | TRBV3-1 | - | TGTGCCAGCAGCCAAGGCCTGTCCTCCTACGAGCAGTACTTC | CASSQGLSSYEQYF
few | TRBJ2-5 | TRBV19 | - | TGTGCCAGTAGTGACACAGCGCGGGAGACCCAGTACTTC | CASSDTARETQYF
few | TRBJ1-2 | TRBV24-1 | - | TGTGCCACCCCAGACAGGACTTATGGCTACACCTTC | CATPDRTYGYTF
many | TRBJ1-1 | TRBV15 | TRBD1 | TGTGCCACCAGCAGTCCCACAGGGGCACACCTTGGTAGGAGCACTGAAGCTTTCTTT | CATSSPTGAHLGRSTEAFF
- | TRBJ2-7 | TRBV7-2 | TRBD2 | TGTGCCAGCAGCTTAGCCTTTACCGGGACTAGCGGGAGAGCAAACGAGCAGTACTTC | CASSLAFTGTSGRANEQYF
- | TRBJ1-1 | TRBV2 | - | TGTGCCAGCAGTGAGGCCAGGGTAAACACTGAAGCTTTCTTT | CASSEARVNTEAFF
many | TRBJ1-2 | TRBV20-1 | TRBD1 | TGCAGTGCTCTGGGACAGGGGCTCAGCTATGGCTACACCTTC | CSALGQGLSYGYTF
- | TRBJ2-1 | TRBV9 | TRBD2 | TGTGCCAGCAGCAGTCTAGCGGGGGGATACAATGAGCAGTTCTTC | CASSSLAGGYNEQFF
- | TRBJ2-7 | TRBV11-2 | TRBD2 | TGTGCCAGCAGCTTGGGCGGGGGGACGGGATACGAGCAGTACTTC | CASSLGGGTGYEQYF
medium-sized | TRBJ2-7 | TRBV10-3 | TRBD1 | TGTGCCATCAGTGAGTCATATCTGAGGACAGGGACCTACTACGAGCAGTACTTC | CAISESYLRTGTYYEQYF
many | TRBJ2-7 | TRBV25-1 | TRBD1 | TGTGCCAGCAGTGATCGGCCCGGGACAGAGTCCTACGAGCAGTACTTC | CASSDRPGTESYEQYF
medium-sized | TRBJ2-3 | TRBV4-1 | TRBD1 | TGCGCCAGCAGCCAACAGGGGGCTAGCACAGATACGCAGTATTTT | CASSQQGASTDTQYF
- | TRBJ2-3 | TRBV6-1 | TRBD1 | TGTGCCAGCAGTACGACAGGGATCGGCACAGATACGCAGTATTTT | CASSTTGIGTDTQYF
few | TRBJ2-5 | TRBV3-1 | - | TGTGCCAGCAGCCAAGGAGTAGTAGCGGAAGAGACCCAGTACTTC | CASSQGVVAEETQYF
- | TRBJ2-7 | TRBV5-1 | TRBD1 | TGCGCCAGCAGCTTGGTATCCGGGACAGACGAGCAGTACTTC | CASSLVSGTDEQYF
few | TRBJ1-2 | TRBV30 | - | TGTGCCTGGAGAGGAGTGAACTATGGCTACACCTTC | CAWRGVNYGYTF
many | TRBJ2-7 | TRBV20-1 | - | TGCAGTGTAGCCAGCGCCTACTCCTACGAGCAGTACTTC | CSVASAYSYEQYF
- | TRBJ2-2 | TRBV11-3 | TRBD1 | TGTGCCAGCCGCTTAGGGGGCTTGTCGTCCGGGGAGCTGTTTTTT | CASRLGGLSSGELFF